The clone carrying this TCR beta chain is labeled as medium-sized (0.01 to 0.1%). Antigen unknown. Attachment of unique molecular identifiers to individual cDNA molecules was performed. One entry per CDR3 protein results from TCRdb running MiXCR on the 5' RACE reads. The repertoire consists of some 19,000 distinct CDR3 sequences, with less than 5% occurring once and the leading ten covering 7.2%. The data originate from a study of early T cells in non-severe SARS-CoV-2 infection. Study-level background: Sequenced material consisted of bulk RNA (from unsorted whole blood), and chains were unpaired. Findings and caveats of the study: In VDJdb matching, anti-spike CD8 responses were favored while private and CD4 specificities went missing.

Trimming removed 5 bases from V and 5 bases from J; junction bases left unmatched: 10. The length of the CDR3 is 16 residues. Sequencing was done on a sample of whole blood. The chain employs TRBV12-3 or TRBV12-4 and TRBJ2-3; 10 positions agree with TRBD2. The sequence derives from an adult who was a healthcare worker with PCR-confirmed SARS-CoV-2 infection or an uninfected control (not recorded which). The DNA for the CDR3 is TGTGCCAGCAGTGTTATAGCGGGGGGCCCGGGAGATACGCAGTATTTT. It specifies CASSVIAGGPGDTQYF.